The present TCR beta chain was sequenced within a study of cytomegalovirus exposure and HLA in healthy donors. Notes on the study in general: Available immune exposure information was restricted to CMV serostatus only. Rare TCR sequences predominated, though certain public TCRs were found in many donors.

V shed 5 bases and J 6 bases; nucleotides not matched to a gene: 9. Per the germline V gene, CDR1 is SGHAT and CDR2 is FQNNGV. CDR3 length equals 16 residues. PCR employed 60 Vbeta and 13 Jbeta primers. Sequencing was performed with immunoSEQ multiplex PCR; in TCRdb, only in-frame clones are kept and a portion is missing. The sample contains approximately 200,000 clones, 65% to 80% of which appear only once. In the case of this clone: What it binds is not known.

The sample comprised PBMCs. The V gene is TRBV11-2, the J gene TRBJ2-3; 12 nucleotides align to TRBD2. The TCR was taken from a girl aged 2 to 10 in good health and CMV-seronegative. The CDR3 reads CASSPPGLAGGDTQYF. In DNA form, the CDR3 reads TGTGCCAGCAGCCCCCCGGGGCTAGCGGGGGGGGATACGCAGTATTTT.